A selection of T cell receptor beta chains follows, all from one sample in a study of neurological immune-mediated disorders. TCRdb called the 5' RACE reads again in MiXCR, with one record for every CDR3 protein. In the table there are 10,000 to 12,000 distinct CDR3 sequences, 20% to 25% of which are singletons. The sequenced material came from CD8+ T cells from blood. The origin of the receptors is a woman aged 40 to 49 with multiple sclerosis. CDR3s leave out the opening cysteine and the closing phenylalanine or tryptophan. Fields, in order: V gene, J gene, D gene, CDR3 length, CDR3 protein. The D gene is left open where the match is weak.

V gene: TRBV20-1
J gene: TRBJ1-6
D gene: NA
CDR3 length: 13
CDR3 protein: SARDPRQGNSPLH

V gene: TRBV4-2
J gene: TRBJ2-7
D gene: NA
CDR3 length: 13
CDR3 protein: ASSQAMGGADEQY

V gene: TRBV20-1
J gene: TRBJ1-4
D gene: TRBD1
CDR3 length: 10
CDR3 protein: SADRDPEKLF

V gene: TRBV9
J gene: TRBJ2-7
D gene: TRBD2
CDR3 length: 16
CDR3 protein: ASSGGLAGGTSSYEQY

V gene: TRBV4-2
J gene: TRBJ2-7
D gene: NA
CDR3 length: 13
CDR3 protein: ASSQGTDLSYEQY

V gene: TRBV7-9
J gene: TRBJ2-1
D gene: NA
CDR3 length: 11
CDR3 protein: ASSRGGYNEQF

V gene: TRBV5-1
J gene: TRBJ1-5
D gene: NA
CDR3 length: 12
CDR3 protein: ASSEYSSNQPQH

V gene: TRBV12-3/TRBV12-4
J gene: TRBJ1-2
D gene: NA
CDR3 length: 15
CDR3 protein: ASSRKTGLLLNYGYT

V gene: TRBV28
J gene: TRBJ2-1
D gene: TRBD1
CDR3 length: 15
CDR3 protein: ASSLRGTGTGGNEQF

V gene: TRBV7-9
J gene: TRBJ1-1
D gene: NA
CDR3 length: 10
CDR3 protein: ASSFLGTEAF

V gene: TRBV4-1
J gene: TRBJ2-7
D gene: NA
CDR3 length: 15
CDR3 protein: ASSQEIGFRGSYEQY

V gene: TRBV5-1
J gene: TRBJ1-2
D gene: TRBD1
CDR3 length: 12
CDR3 protein: ASSLSGTAYGYT

V gene: TRBV5-6
J gene: TRBJ2-5
D gene: TRBD1
CDR3 length: 12
CDR3 protein: ASSLVTGGETQY

V gene: TRBV5-1
J gene: TRBJ2-5
D gene: TRBD2
CDR3 length: 15
CDR3 protein: ASSPPRTSGERETQY

V gene: TRBV20-1
J gene: TRBJ1-1
D gene: NA
CDR3 length: 9
CDR3 protein: SARRTTEAF

V gene: TRBV2
J gene: TRBJ2-7
D gene: NA
CDR3 length: 12
CDR3 protein: ASSESGGPYEQY

V gene: TRBV6-5
J gene: TRBJ2-3
D gene: NA
CDR3 length: 14
CDR3 protein: ASSYSGGGAGDTQY

V gene: TRBV9
J gene: TRBJ1-2
D gene: NA
CDR3 length: 12
CDR3 protein: ASSLQTANYGYT

V gene: TRBV20-1
J gene: TRBJ1-2
D gene: NA
CDR3 length: 10
CDR3 protein: SAPDSRYGYT

V gene: TRBV6-1
J gene: TRBJ2-7
D gene: NA
CDR3 length: 11
CDR3 protein: ASSPDPTYEQY

V gene: TRBV6-6
J gene: TRBJ1-4
D gene: NA
CDR3 length: 16
CDR3 protein: ASSALPAGRGTNEKLF

V gene: TRBV6-5
J gene: TRBJ1-5
D gene: NA
CDR3 length: 11
CDR3 protein: ASSDSPGQPQH

V gene: TRBV12-5
J gene: TRBJ2-1
D gene: NA
CDR3 length: 10
CDR3 protein: ASAAGYNEQF

V gene: TRBV14
J gene: TRBJ1-1
D gene: NA
CDR3 length: 14
CDR3 protein: ASSQWVRGRNTEAF

V gene: TRBV4-1
J gene: TRBJ1-1
D gene: NA
CDR3 length: 12
CDR3 protein: ASSIRGLNTEAF

V gene: TRBV2
J gene: TRBJ2-7
D gene: TRBD2
CDR3 length: 11
CDR3 protein: ASSSGGGYEQY

V gene: TRBV5-6
J gene: TRBJ1-1
D gene: TRBD1
CDR3 length: 11
CDR3 protein: ASSPTGDTEAF

V gene: TRBV3-1
J gene: TRBJ2-7
D gene: TRBD2
CDR3 length: 13
CDR3 protein: ASSQSSGGSYEQY

V gene: TRBV20-1
J gene: TRBJ2-1
D gene: TRBD1
CDR3 length: 15
CDR3 protein: SAKRWTGGFSYNEQF

V gene: TRBV11-2
J gene: TRBJ1-1
D gene: NA
CDR3 length: 14
CDR3 protein: ASSIRNAGLNTEAF

V gene: TRBV3-1
J gene: TRBJ1-1
D gene: TRBD1
CDR3 length: 13
CDR3 protein: ASSQDTGGWSEAF

V gene: TRBV10-3
J gene: TRBJ2-7
D gene: TRBD2
CDR3 length: 15
CDR3 protein: AISKGLAGASPYEQY